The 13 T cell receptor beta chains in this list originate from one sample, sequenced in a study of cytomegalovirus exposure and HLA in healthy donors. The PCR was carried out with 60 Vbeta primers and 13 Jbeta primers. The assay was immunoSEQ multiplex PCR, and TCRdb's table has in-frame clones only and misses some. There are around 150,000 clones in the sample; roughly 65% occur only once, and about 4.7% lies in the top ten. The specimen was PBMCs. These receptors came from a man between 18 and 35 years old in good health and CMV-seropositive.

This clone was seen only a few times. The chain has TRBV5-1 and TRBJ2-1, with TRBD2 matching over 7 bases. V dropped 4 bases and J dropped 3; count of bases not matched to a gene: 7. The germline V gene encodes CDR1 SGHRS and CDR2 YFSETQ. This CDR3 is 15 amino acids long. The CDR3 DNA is TGCGCCAGCAGCACGGGACGCGGGGGCTACAATGAGCAGTTCTTC. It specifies CASSTGRGGYNEQFF.

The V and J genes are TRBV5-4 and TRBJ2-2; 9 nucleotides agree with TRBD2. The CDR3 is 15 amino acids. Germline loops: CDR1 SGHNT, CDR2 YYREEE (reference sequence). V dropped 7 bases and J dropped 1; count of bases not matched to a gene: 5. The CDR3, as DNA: TGTGCCAGCGGTACGACTAGCGGGAACACCGGGGAGCTGTTTTTT. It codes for CASGTTSGNTGELFF.

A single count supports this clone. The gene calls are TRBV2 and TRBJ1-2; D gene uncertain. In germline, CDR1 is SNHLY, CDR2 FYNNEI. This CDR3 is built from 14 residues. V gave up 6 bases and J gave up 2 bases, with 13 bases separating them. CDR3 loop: CASSEDRRNYGYTF. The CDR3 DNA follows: TGTGCCAGCAGCGAGGATCGGCGGAACTATGGCTACACCTTC.

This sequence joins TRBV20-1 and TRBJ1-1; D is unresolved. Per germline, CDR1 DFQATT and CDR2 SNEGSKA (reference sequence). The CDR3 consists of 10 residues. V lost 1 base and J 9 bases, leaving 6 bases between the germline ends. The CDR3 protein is CSARGDKAFF. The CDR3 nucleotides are TGCAGTGCTAGAGGAGACAAAGCTTTCTTT.

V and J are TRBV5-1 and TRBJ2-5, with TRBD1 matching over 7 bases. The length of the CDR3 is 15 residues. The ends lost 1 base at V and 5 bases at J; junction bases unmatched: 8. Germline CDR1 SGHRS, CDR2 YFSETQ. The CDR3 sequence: CASSLYRGPEETQYF. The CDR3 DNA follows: TGCGCCAGCAGCTTGTATAGGGGGCCCGAGGAGACCCAGTACTTC.

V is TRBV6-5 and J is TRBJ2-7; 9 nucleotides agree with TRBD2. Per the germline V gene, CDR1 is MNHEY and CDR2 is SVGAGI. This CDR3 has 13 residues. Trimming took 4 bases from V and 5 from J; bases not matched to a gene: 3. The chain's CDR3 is CASSFSGSHEQYV. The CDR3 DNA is TGTGCCAGCAGTTTTAGCGGGAGCCACGAGCAGTACGTC.

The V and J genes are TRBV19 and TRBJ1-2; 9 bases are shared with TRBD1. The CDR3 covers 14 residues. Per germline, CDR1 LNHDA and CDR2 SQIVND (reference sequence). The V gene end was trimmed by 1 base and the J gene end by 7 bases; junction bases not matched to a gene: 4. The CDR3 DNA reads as TGTGCCAGTAGTATAGCGGGACAGGGTACTGGCTACACCTTC. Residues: CASSIAGQGTGYTF.

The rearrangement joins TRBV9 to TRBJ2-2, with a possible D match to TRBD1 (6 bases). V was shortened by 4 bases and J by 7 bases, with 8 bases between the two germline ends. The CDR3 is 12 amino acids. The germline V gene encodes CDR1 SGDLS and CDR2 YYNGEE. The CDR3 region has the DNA TGTGCCAGCAGCCTACAGGGCGGGGAGCTGTTTTTT. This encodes CASSLQGGELFF.

CDR3 sequence reads: CAISSTGSGNTIYF. The CDR3 nucleotides read TGTGCCATCAGCTCGACAGGGTCTGGAAACACCATATATTTT. The chain carries TRBV10-3 and TRBJ1-3; TRBD1 agrees at 7 bases. CDR3 length: 14 residues. Per germline, CDR1 ENHRY and CDR2 SYGVKD. After removal of 6 bases from V and 1 base from J, the junction contained 3 bases not matched to a gene.

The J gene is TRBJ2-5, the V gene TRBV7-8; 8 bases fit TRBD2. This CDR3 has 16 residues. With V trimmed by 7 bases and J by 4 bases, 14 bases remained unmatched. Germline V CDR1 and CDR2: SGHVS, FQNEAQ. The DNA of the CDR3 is TGTGCCAGCATCCCCGTGGGGCGGGAGGTTATAGAGACCCAGTACTTC. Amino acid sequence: CASIPVGREVIETQYF.

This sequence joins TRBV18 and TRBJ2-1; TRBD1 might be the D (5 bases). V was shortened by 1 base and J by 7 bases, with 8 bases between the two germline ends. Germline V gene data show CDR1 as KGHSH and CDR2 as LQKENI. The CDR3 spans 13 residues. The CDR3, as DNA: TGTGCCAGCTCACCACTAGGGGTTAATGAGCAGTTCTTC. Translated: CASSPLGVNEQFF. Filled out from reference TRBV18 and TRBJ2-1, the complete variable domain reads NAGVMQNPRHLVRRRGQEARLRCSPMKGHSHVYWYRQLPEEGLKFMVYLQKENIIDESGMPKERFSAEFPKEGPSILRIQQVVRGDSAAYFCASSPLGVNEQFFGPGTRLTVL.

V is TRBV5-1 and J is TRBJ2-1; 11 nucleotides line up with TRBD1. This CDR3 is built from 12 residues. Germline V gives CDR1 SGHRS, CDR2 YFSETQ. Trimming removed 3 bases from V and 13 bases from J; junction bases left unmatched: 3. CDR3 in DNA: TGCGCCAGCAGCTCGGACAGGGGGCTACAGTTCTTC. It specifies CASSSDRGLQFF.

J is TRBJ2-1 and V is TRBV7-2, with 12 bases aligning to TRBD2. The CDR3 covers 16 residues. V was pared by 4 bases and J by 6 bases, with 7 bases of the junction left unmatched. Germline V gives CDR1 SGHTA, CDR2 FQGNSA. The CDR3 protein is CASSSVLAGGTNEQFF. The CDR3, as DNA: TGTGCCAGCAGCTCCGTGCTAGCGGGGGGGACCAATGAGCAGTTCTTC.